Presented here are 10 T cell receptor beta chains from one specimen sequenced in a study of CD8+ T cells in alopecia areata. The authors extracted RNA and reverse transcribed it into cDNA as the sequencing template. Clones were read by immunoSEQ multiplex PCR, and TCRdb kept only the in-frame ones, dropping some. The sample includes about 210,000 clones, approximately 38% of them seen just once. Treatment given: oral pan-JAK inhibitor, 5-10 mg twice daily. Specimen: CD4+ T cells sorted from blood, collected between weeks 30 and 35, from a patient treated with tofacitinib. The receptors were gathered from a human donor with alopecia areata.

This sequence joins TRBV9 and TRBJ2-5, with D hard to call. CDR3 length: 11 amino acids. Germline V gene data show CDR1 as SGDLS and CDR2 as YYNGEE. The V end lost 7 bases, the J end lost 7 bases, and 11 bases lay between the germline ends. The CDR3 nucleotides are TGTGCCAGCGCCGGGTTGGGGACCCAGTACTTC. This translates into CASAGLGTQYF.

This chain connects TRBV27 to TRBJ2-5; D possibly corresponds to TRBD2 (7 bases). The CDR3 runs 14 residues. The germline V gene has CDR1 MNHEY and CDR2 SMNVEV (reference sequence). Trimming took 3 bases from V and 4 from J, leaving 12 bases between them. This CDR3 reads CASSLRGHRETQYF. CDR3 bases: TGTGCCAGCAGTTTGCGGGGGCACAGAGAGACCCAGTACTTC.

V is TRBV5-1 and J is TRBJ1-1; D unclear. This CDR3 spans 14 amino acids. In germline, CDR1 is SGHRS, CDR2 YFSETQ. Trimming took off 7 bases at V and 0 bases at J, with 13 bases between the two ends. The CDR3 sequence is CASGLAGLNTEAFF. The CDR3 region has the DNA TGCGCCAGCGGATTAGCAGGCTTGAACACTGAAGCTTTCTTT.

The gene calls are TRBV7-3 and TRBJ2-3; D unclear. V shed 0 bases and J shed 1 base, with 8 bases lying between them. Germline-derived CDR1 and CDR2 are SGHTA and FQGTGA. CDR3 length: 15 residues. CDR3 in DNA: TGTGCCAGCAGCTTAACTGCTGGCCGCACAGATACGCAGTATTTT. It yields the protein CASSLTAGRTDTQYF.

The chain has TRBV29-1 and TRBJ1-1; D may be TRBD1 (5 bases). Trimming shortened V by 1 base and J by 6 bases, and 15 bases separated the two germline ends. CDR3 size: 14 residues. Germline assignment: CDR1 SQVTM and CDR2 ANQGSEA. CDR3 sequence: CSVEVGRKGAEAFF. The CDR3 DNA reads TGCAGCGTTGAAGTTGGCAGAAAAGGGGCTGAAGCTTTCTTT.

In its sample, this clone was seen a few times. V and J are TRBV12-5 and TRBJ1-1, with D unresolved. The V end was cut by 10 bases, the J end by 1 base, with 7 bases between. The length of the CDR3 is 11 residues. Per germline, CDR1 LGHNT and CDR2 FRNRAP. This chain's CDR3 is CAKAENTEAFF. CDR3 bases: TGTGCTAAGGCCGAGAACACTGAAGCTTTCTTT. Based on the CDR3 plus reference TRBV12-5 and TRBJ1-1, the full variable domain is DARVTQTPRHKVTEMGQEVTMRCQPILGHNTVFWYRQTMMQGLELLAYFRNRAPLDDSGMPKDRFSAEMPDATLATLKIQPSEPRDSAVYFCAKAENTEAFFGQGTRLTVV.

The chain has TRBV30 and TRBJ1-1, with a tentative D call TRBD1 (5 bases). CDR3 size: 13 residues. Germline V gives CDR1 GTSNPN, CDR2 SVGIG (reference sequence). V gave up 5 bases and J gave up 4 bases, with 14 bases separating them. The CDR3 sequence: CAWGLLGATEAFF. CDR3 DNA: TGTGCCTGGGGTCTTCTTGGGGCCACTGAAGCTTTCTTT.

The chain recombines TRBV19 with TRBJ2-2; 10 bases fit TRBD1. The V and J ends lost 6 bases and 4 bases, in that order; junction bases with no gene match: 2. The CDR3 is 14 amino acids. Germline loops: CDR1 LNHDA, CDR2 SQIVND (reference sequence). CDR3 DNA: TGTGCCAGTAGAGGACAGGGGGTCACCGGGGAGCTGTTTTTT. This gives the protein CASRGQGVTGELFF.

V and J are TRBV6-1 and TRBJ1-4; possibly TRBD1 for D (5 bases). Looked up from germline, CDR1 is MNHNS and CDR2 is SASEGT. The CDR3 contains 14 residues. Trimming took off 6 bases at V and 2 bases at J, with 10 bases between the two ends. The CDR3 region is CASSTGSTNEKLFF. CDR3 nucleotide sequence: TGTGCCAGCAGCACAGGATCGACTAATGAAAAACTGTTTTTT.

V is TRBV7-8 and J is TRBJ2-7; D not certain. This CDR3 region has 15 residues. Germline loops: CDR1 SGHVS, CDR2 FQNEAQ. Trimming removed 1 base at V and 6 bases at J, with 16 bases between. CDR3 DNA sequence: TGTGCCAGCAGCTTAGTCCAGCCTCGTTCGGGCGAGCAGTACTTC. This encodes CASSLVQPRSGEQYF.